The 21 T cell receptor beta chains listed next were all sequenced from one sample in a study of shared clonotypes between healthy human individuals. Generated by immunoSEQ multiplex PCR, the TCRdb table keeps only in-frame clones and is missing some. The sample contains fewer than 200,000 clones, just under 95% of which appear only once. The sequenced sample was naive CD4+ T cells sorted from blood. This sample's subset: CD45RA+ positively selected. Source of these receptors: a woman aged 25 to 39 in good health.

This chain uses TRBV28 with TRBJ1-2, with 8 nucleotides matching TRBD1. The junction had 4 bases not matched to a gene; V was cut back by 6 bases and J by 4 bases. CDR1 MDHEN and CDR2 SYDVKM come from the germline V gene. The CDR3 consists of 13 residues. CDR3 amino acids: CASSPGTGYGYTF. CDR3 DNA sequence: TGTGCCAGCAGCCCGGGGACAGGCTATGGCTACACCTTC.

CDR3 bases: TGTGCCAGTACTGGGCCACACTCGCCCCCAGAGACCCAGTACTTC. This encodes CASTGPHSPPETQYF. J is TRBJ2-5 and V is TRBV19; the D is unclear. V lost 7 bases and J 4 bases, leaving 19 bases between the germline ends. CDR1 and CDR2 (germline): LNHDA, SQIVND (reference sequence). This CDR3 spans 15 amino acids.

In this sample, this clone turned up a few times. The chain is built from TRBV19 and TRBJ2-7; 10 positions agree with TRBD2. Trimming at V came to 5 bases and at J to 6 bases, leaving 7 bases not matched to a gene. Looked up from germline, CDR1 is LNHDA and CDR2 is SQIVND (reference sequence). The CDR3 has 14 amino acids. CDR3 nucleotides: TGTGCCAGTAGTGTGGTAGCGGGAGGTGCCGAGCAGTACTTC. Translated: CASSVVAGGAEQYF.

This sequence joins TRBV7-2 and TRBJ2-5; 10 nucleotides match TRBD1. In germline, CDR1 is SGHTA, CDR2 FQGNSA. The CDR3 covers 15 residues. Trimming cost V 5 bases and J 5 bases; bases outside gene matches: 8. The CDR3 bases are TGTGCCAGCAGCCGACAGGGGGCACCGGCCGAGACCCAGTACTTC. The encoded protein is CASSRQGAPAETQYF.

The V call is TRBV28, the J call TRBJ1-1, with D unresolved. V gave up 5 bases and J gave up 13 bases, with 17 bases separating them. This CDR3 spans 12 amino acids. Germline lookup yields CDR1 MDHEN and CDR2 SYDVKM. This chain's CDR3 is CASSTGRGYRFF. In DNA, the CDR3 is TGTGCCAGCAGTACCGGGCGCGGATACCGTTTCTTT.

The rearrangement links TRBV10-2 to TRBJ1-5; 7 nucleotides agree with TRBD1. V lost 10 bases, J lost 6 bases, and 12 bases stayed unmatched. The CDR3 consists of 14 residues. Germline assignment: CDR1 WSHSY and CDR2 SAAADI. The CDR3 coding sequence is TGCGCCACCAAAGGACAGGCCGCCGTTCAGCCCCAGCATTTT. Translation gives CATKGQAAVQPQHF.

The CDR3 DNA follows: TGTGCCAGCAGCTTTCAGGGGGGAACCACAGATACGCAGTATTTT. Residues: CASSFQGGTTDTQYF. This chain links TRBV5-8 with TRBJ2-3; TRBD1 is a possible D gene (7 bases). This CDR3 has 15 residues. The germline gives CDR1 SGHTS, CDR2 YDEGEE. V was shortened by 2 bases and J by 2 bases, with 12 bases between the two germline ends.

CDR3 nucleotide sequence: TGTGCCAGCAGTCGACTAGCGGGAGACACCGGGGAGCTGTTTTTT. It specifies CASSRLAGDTGELFF. The chain recombines TRBV2 with TRBJ2-2; 12 bases are shared with TRBD2. Germline values: CDR1 SNHLY, CDR2 FYNNEI. The CDR3 spans 15 residues. V lost 5 bases and J lost 3; bases outside the gene matches: 1.

The chain joins TRBV2 to TRBJ1-1; no reliable D call. The CDR3 consists of 12 residues. Trimming took 6 bases from V and 6 from J, leaving 11 bases between them. Germline loops: CDR1 SNHLY, CDR2 FYNNEI. The CDR3 DNA follows: TGTGCCAGCAGGAGTGGTTCGGCTGAAGCTTTCTTT. This sequence encodes CASRSGSAEAFF.

The chain couples TRBV4-1 to TRBJ2-5; D ambiguous. V lost 4 bases and J 4 bases, leaving 13 bases between the germline ends. Germline CDR1 reads MGHRA; CDR2 reads YSYEKL. The CDR3 consists of 14 residues. The CDR3 is CASSPLNPSETQYF. For the CDR3, the DNA is TGCGCCAGCAGCCCCCTGAACCCCTCAGAGACCCAGTACTTC.

The chain carries TRBV27 and TRBJ2-5, with TRBD2 matching 7 bases. V dropped 6 bases and J dropped 5; count of bases not matched to a gene: 15. This CDR3 is 16 amino acids long. From germline, CDR1 is MNHEY and CDR2 SMNVEV (reference sequence). CDR3 sequence: CASSFSLAGVGETQYF. The CDR3 DNA reads TGTGCCAGCAGCTTTTCCCTTGCGGGAGTTGGGGAGACCCAGTACTTC.

This rearrangement joins TRBV5-6 to TRBJ2-7; weak D call: TRBD2 (5 bases). V was trimmed by 3 bases and J by 2 bases, leaving 15 bases between them. CDR1 is SGHDT, CDR2 YYEEEE, per germline. This CDR3 is 15 amino acids long. CDR3 sequence reads: CASSSGLLNAYEQYF. The CDR3 bases are TGTGCCAGCAGCTCTGGACTCCTGAATGCCTACGAGCAGTACTTC.

The chain recombines TRBV5-4 with TRBJ2-1; D may be TRBD1 (6 bases). This CDR3 region has 12 residues. Germline V gives CDR1 SGHNT, CDR2 YYREEE (reference sequence). The ends were cut back, 4 bases at V and 10 bases at J, with 12 bases in the middle. The DNA for the CDR3 is TGTGCCAGCAGCAGGCCAGGGGAAGAGCAGTTCTTC. Translation gives CASSRPGEEQFF.

The chain recombines TRBV7-9 with TRBJ2-7; TRBD2 aligns across 13 bases. The V and J ends lost 5 bases and 4 bases, in that order; junction bases with no gene match: 8. This CDR3 comprises 16 residues. Germline loops: CDR1 SEHNR, CDR2 FQNEAQ (reference sequence). CDR3 in amino acids: CASSKRTSGSGYEQYF. The CDR3 DNA is TGTGCCAGCAGCAAACGGACTAGCGGGAGCGGGTACGAGCAGTACTTC.

CDR3 region: CARLSKGANVLTF. DNA for the CDR3: TGTGCCAGGTTGTCCAAAGGGGCCAACGTCCTGACTTTC. The chain recombines TRBV6-5 with TRBJ2-6; no firm D call. The CDR3 has 13 amino acids. Between the trimmed V and J ends, which lost 9 bases and 4 bases, there was a span of 10 bases. Per germline, CDR1 MNHEY and CDR2 SVGAGI.

The genes are TRBV7-8 and TRBJ2-2; 8 nucleotides line up with TRBD1. V shed 5 bases, J shed 1 base, and the junction held 3 bases outside the gene matches. The CDR3 contains 15 residues. The germline gives CDR1 SGHVS, CDR2 FQNEAQ. The CDR3 region is CASSRDRRNTGELFF. The CDR3 nucleotides read TGTGCCAGCAGCAGGGACAGGCGGAACACCGGGGAGCTGTTTTTT.

The V call is TRBV18, the J call TRBJ2-5, with D hard to call. CDR1 is KGHSH and CDR2 is LQKENI in the germline V gene. Trimming took 3 bases from V and 2 from J, leaving 16 bases between them. The CDR3 has 16 amino acids. The CDR3 DNA follows: TGTGCCAGCTCACCGAACGACATGCGATCTCAAGAGACCCAGTACTTC. This codes for CASSPNDMRSQETQYF.

The chain recombines TRBV19 with TRBJ2-6; D might be TRBD2 (5 bases). V was pared by 4 bases and J by 1 base, with 14 bases between. The germline V gene has CDR1 LNHDA and CDR2 SQIVND (reference sequence). This CDR3 contains 17 residues. This CDR3 reads CASSRRGGWSGANVLTF. The CDR3 bases are TGTGCCAGTAGTAGGAGAGGAGGCTGGTCTGGGGCCAACGTCCTGACTTTC. The whole variable domain, filled in from reference TRBV19 and TRBJ2-6, reads DGGITQSPKYLFRKEGQNVTLSCEQNLNHDAMYWYRQDPGQGLRLIYYSQIVNDFQKGDIAEGYSVSREKKESFPLTVTSAQKNPTAFYLCASSRRGGWSGANVLTFGAGSRLTVL.

The chain combines TRBV9 with TRBJ2-5, with 10 bases identical to TRBD2. The germline V gene encodes CDR1 SGDLS and CDR2 YYNGEE. The CDR3 is made up of 14 amino acids. V trimming: 0 bases; J trimming: 5 bases; junction bases outside the gene matches: 1. DNA of the CDR3: TGTGCCAGCAGCGTAGATAGCGGGGGGGAGACCCAGTACTTC. Translating gives CASSVDSGGETQYF.

The J gene is TRBJ1-2, the V gene TRBV30; 9 bases line up with TRBD1. Germline V gives CDR1 GTSNPN, CDR2 SVGIG (reference sequence). J was trimmed by 5 bases and V by 2 bases; bases with no gene match: 15. The CDR3 is made up of 17 amino acids. The CDR3 DNA follows: TGTGCCTGGAGTCCGAACCCTAGGGACAGGGAGGTTTATGGCTACACCTTC. It translates to CAWSPNPRDREVYGYTF.

The V and J genes are TRBV6-6 and TRBJ2-5, with 8 bases identical to TRBD1. This CDR3 is built from 15 residues. V dropped 0 bases and J dropped 4; count of bases not matched to a gene: 4. From germline, CDR1 is MNHNY and CDR2 SVGAGI (reference sequence). The CDR3 protein is CASSYSGTGGETQYF. For the CDR3, the DNA is TGTGCCAGCAGTTACTCAGGAACAGGGGGAGAGACCCAGTACTTC.